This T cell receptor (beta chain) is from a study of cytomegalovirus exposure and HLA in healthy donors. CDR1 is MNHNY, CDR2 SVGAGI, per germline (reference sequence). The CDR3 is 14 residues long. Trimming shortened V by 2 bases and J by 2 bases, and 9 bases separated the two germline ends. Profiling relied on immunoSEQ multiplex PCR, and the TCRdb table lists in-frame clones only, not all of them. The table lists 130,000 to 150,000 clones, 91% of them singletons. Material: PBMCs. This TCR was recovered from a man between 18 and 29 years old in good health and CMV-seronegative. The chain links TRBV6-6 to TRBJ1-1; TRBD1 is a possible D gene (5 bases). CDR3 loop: CASSYGGINTEAFF. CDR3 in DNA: TGTGCCAGCAGTTACGGGGGGATCAACACTGAAGCTTTCTTT.